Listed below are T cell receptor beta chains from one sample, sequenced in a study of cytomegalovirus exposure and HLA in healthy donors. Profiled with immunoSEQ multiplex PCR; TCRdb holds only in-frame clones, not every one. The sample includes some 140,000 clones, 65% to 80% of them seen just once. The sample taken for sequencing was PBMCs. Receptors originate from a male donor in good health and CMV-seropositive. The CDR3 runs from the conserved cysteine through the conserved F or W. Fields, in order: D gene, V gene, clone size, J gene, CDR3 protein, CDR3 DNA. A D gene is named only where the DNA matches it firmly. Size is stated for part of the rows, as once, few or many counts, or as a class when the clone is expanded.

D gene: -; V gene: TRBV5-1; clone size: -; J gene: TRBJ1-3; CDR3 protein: CASSPRGSGNTIYF; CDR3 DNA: TGCGCCAGCAGCCCCAGGGGCTCTGGAAACACCATATATTTT
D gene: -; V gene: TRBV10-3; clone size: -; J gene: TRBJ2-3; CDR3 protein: CAISRQETSTDTQYF; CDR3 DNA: TGTGCCATCAGTAGACAGGAAACTAGCACAGATACGCAGTATTTT
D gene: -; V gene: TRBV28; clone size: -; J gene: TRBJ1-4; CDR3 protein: CASSSSQGGAEKLFF; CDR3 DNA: TGTGCCAGCAGTTCTAGCCAAGGGGGGGCTGAAAAACTGTTTTTT
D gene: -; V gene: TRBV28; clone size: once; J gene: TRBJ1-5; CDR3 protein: CASSLGLYSNQPQHF; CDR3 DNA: TGTGCCAGCAGTTTGGGACTATATAGCAATCAGCCCCAGCATTTT
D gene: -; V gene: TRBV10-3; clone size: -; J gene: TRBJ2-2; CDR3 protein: CAIKSGTPNTGELFF; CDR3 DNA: TGTGCCATCAAATCCGGGACACCGAACACCGGGGAGCTGTTTTTT
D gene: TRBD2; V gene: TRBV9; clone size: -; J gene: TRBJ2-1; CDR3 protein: CASSLRVAGGSYNEQFF; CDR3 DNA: TGTGCCAGCAGCCTTCGCGTGGCGGGAGGTTCCTACAATGAGCAGTTCTTC
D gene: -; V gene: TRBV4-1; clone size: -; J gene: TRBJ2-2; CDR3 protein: CASRSYRGRDTGELFF; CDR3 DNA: TGCGCCAGCCGTTCCTACAGGGGGAGGGATACCGGGGAGCTGTTTTTT
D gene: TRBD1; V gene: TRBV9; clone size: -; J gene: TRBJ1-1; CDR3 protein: CASSLEGQLNTEAFF; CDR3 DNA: TGTGCCAGCAGCCTAGAGGGACAGCTAAACACTGAAGCTTTCTTT
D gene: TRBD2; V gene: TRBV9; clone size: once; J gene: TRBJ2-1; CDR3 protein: CASSTGTSGGPYNEQFF; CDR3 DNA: TGTGCCAGCAGCACTGGGACTAGCGGGGGGCCCTACAATGAGCAGTTCTTC
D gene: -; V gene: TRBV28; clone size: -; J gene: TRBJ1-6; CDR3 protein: CASRPGTVGSPLHF; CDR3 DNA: TGTGCCAGCAGACCCGGGACTGTGGGTTCACCCCTCCACTTT
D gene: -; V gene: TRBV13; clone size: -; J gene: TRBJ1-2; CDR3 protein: CASTYGGARYGYTF; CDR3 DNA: TGTGCCAGCACCTACGGGGGGGCTCGGTATGGCTACACCTTC
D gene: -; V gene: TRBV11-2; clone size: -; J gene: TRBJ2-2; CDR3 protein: CASSSDRRNTGELFF; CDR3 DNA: TGTGCCAGCAGCTCCGACAGGAGGAACACCGGGGAGCTGTTTTTT
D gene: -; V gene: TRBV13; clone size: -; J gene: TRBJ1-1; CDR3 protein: CASSLLSTEAFF; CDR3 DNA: TGTGCCAGCAGCCTTCTATCCACTGAAGCTTTCTTT
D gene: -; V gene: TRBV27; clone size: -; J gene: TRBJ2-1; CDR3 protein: CATLSGSRRNEQFF; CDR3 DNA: TGTGCCACCCTATCGGGGTCAAGAAGGAATGAGCAGTTCTTC
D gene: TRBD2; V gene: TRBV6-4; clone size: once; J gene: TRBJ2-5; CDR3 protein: CASSDPIQRGKETQYF; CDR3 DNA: TGTGCCAGCAGTGACCCTATCCAGCGGGGGAAAGAGACCCAGTACTTC
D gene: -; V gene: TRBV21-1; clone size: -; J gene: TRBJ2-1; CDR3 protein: CASSTLLADSYNEQFF; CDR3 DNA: TGTGCCAGCAGCACCTTACTAGCGGACTCCTACAATGAGCAGTTCTTC
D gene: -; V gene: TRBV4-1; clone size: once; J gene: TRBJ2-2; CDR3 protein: CASSQFKTFGGAGGELFF; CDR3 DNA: TGCGCCAGCAGCCAATTCAAAACATTTGGGGGGGCGGGCGGGGAGCTGTTTTTT
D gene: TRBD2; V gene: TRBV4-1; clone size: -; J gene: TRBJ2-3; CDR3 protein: CASSHTRLAGVIDTQYF; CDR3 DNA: TGCGCCAGCAGCCATACCAGACTAGCGGGAGTAATAGATACGCAGTATTTT
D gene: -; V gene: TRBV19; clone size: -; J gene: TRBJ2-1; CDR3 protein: CAVARLGDYNEQFF; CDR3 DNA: TGTGCCGTAGCCCGATTAGGGGACTACAATGAGCAGTTCTTC
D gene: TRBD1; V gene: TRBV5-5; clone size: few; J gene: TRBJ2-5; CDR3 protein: CASSSAKTGQGGRVTQYF; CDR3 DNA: TGTGCCAGCAGCTCCGCAAAAACAGGACAGGGAGGTAGGGTGACCCAGTACTTC
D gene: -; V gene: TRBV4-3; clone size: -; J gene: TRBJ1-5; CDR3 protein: CASSQDATNQPQHF; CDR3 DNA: TGCGCCAGCAGCCAAGATGCCACAAATCAGCCCCAGCATTTT
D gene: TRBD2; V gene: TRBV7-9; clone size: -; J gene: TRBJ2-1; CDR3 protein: CASSFFSGGVYNEQFF; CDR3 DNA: TGTGCCAGCAGCTTTTTTAGCGGGGGCGTATACAATGAGCAGTTCTTC
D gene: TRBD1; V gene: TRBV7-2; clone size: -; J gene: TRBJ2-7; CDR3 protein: CASSFGTGEYEQYF; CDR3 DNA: TGTGCCAGCAGCTTCGGGACAGGGGAGTACGAGCAGTACTTC
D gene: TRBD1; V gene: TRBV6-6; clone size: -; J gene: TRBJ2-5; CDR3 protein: CASSNQQGKRETQYF; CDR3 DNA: TGTGCCAGCAGTAATCAACAGGGGAAAAGAGAGACCCAGTACTTC
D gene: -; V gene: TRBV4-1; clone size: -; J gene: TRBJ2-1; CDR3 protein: CASSHVSYSYNEQFF; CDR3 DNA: TGCGCCAGCAGCCACGTTTCCTACTCCTACAATGAGCAGTTCTTC
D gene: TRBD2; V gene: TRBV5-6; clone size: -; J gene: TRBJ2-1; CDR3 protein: CASRGLGLAEPYNEQFF; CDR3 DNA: TGTGCCAGCAGGGGATTGGGACTAGCTGAACCCTACAATGAGCAGTTCTTC